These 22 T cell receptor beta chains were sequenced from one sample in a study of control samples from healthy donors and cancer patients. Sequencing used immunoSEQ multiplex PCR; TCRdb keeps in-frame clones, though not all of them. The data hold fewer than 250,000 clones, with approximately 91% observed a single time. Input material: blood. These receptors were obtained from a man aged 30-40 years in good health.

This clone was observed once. Here the CDR3 DNA reads TGCGCCAGCAGCTCGGTCCCGGGATACTTCAATGAGCAGTTCTTC. Translation: CASSSVPGYFNEQFF. The chain combines TRBV5-1 with TRBJ2-1; the D gene is possibly TRBD2 (5 bases). V shed 3 bases and J shed 6 bases, with 16 bases lying between them. Germline V CDR1 and CDR2: SGHRS, YFSETQ. The CDR3 contains 15 residues. Using reference TRBV5-1 and TRBJ2-1 for the parts outside the CDR3, the full variable domain is KAGVTQTPRYLIKTRGQQVTLSCSPISGHRSVSWYQQTPGQGLQFLFEYFSETQRNKGNFPGRFSGRQFSNSRSEMNVSTLELGDSALYLCASSSVPGYFNEQFFGPGTRLTVL.

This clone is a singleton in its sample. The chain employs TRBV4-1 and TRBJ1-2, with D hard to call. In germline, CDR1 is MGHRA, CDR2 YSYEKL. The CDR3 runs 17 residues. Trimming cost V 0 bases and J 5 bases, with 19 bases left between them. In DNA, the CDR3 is TGCGCCAGCAGCCAAGATAGGATGGGGAGGACCGCTTATGGCTACACCTTC. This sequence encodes CASSQDRMGRTAYGYTF.

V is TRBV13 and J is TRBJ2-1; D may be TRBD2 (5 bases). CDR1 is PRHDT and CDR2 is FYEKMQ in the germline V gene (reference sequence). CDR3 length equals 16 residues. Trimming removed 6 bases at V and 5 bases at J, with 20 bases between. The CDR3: CASSLLGDALNNEQFF. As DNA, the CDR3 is TGTGCCAGCAGTTTGTTGGGAGACGCACTGAACAATGAGCAGTTCTTC.

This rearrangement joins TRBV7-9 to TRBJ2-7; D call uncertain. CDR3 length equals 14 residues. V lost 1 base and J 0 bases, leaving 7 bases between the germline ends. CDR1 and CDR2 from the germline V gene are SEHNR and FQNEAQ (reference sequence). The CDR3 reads CASSLGGTSYEQYF. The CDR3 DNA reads TGTGCCAGCAGCTTAGGAGGTACCTCCTACGAGCAGTACTTC.

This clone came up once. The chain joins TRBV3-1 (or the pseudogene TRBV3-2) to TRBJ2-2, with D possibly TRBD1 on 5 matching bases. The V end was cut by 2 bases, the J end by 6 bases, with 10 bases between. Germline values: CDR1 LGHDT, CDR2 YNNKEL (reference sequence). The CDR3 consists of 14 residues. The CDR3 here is CASSQQWGPGELFF. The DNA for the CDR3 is TGTGCCAGCAGCCAACAATGGGGCCCCGGGGAGCTGTTTTTT.

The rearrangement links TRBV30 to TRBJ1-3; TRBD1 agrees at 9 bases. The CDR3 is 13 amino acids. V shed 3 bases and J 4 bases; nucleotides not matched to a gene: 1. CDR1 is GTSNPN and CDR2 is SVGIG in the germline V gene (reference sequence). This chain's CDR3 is CAWRTGGGNTIYF. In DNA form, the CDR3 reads TGTGCCTGGAGAACAGGGGGCGGAAACACCATATATTTT.

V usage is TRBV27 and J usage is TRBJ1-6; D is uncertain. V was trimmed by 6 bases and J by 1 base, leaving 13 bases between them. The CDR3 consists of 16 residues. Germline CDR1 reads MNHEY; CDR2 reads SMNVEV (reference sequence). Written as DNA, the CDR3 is TGTGCCAGCAGAAAACCGGAGGGTTCCTATAATTCACCCCTCCACTTT. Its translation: CASRKPEGSYNSPLHF.

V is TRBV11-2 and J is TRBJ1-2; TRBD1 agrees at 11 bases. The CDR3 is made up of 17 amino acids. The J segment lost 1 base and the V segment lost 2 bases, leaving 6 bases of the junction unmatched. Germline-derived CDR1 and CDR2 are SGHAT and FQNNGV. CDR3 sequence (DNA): TGTGCCAGCAGCTTAAATGAGGGGACAGGGGGTAACTATGGCTACACCTTC. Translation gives CASSLNEGTGGNYGYTF. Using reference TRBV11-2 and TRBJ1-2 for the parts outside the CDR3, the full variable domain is EAGVAQSPRYKIIEKRQSVAFWCNPISGHATLYWYQQILGQGPKLLIQFQNNGVVDDSQLPKDRFSAERLKGVDSTLKIQPAKLEDSAVYLCASSLNEGTGGNYGYTFGSGTRLTVV.

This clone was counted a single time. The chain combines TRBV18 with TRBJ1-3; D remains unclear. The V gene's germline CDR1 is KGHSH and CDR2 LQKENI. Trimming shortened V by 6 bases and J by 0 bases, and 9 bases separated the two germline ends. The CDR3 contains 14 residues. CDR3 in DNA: TGTGCCAGCTCCCCAGATGCCTCTGGAAACACCATATATTTT. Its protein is CASSPDASGNTIYF.

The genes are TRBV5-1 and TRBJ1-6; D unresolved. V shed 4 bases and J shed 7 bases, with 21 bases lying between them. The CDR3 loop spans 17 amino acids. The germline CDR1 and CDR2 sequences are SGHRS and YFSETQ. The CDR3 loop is CASSPLPLDGGNSPLHF. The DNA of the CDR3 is TGCGCCAGCAGCCCCCTACCGCTGGACGGCGGGAATTCACCCCTCCACTTT.

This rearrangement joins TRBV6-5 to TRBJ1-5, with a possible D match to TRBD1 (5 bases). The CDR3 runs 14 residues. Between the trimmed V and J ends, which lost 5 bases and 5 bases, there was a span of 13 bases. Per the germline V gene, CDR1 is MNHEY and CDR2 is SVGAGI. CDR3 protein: CASSQRRADQPQHF. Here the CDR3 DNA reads TGTGCCAGCAGTCAGCGCAGGGCGGATCAGCCCCAGCATTTT.

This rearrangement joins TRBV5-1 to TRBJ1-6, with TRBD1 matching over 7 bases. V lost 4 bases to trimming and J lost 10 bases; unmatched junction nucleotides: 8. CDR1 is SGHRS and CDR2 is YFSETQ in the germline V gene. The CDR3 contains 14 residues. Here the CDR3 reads CASSTGTDGSPLHF. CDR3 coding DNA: TGCGCCAGCAGCACAGGGACAGACGGGTCACCCCTCCACTTT. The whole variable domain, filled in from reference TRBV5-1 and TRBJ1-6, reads KAGVTQTPRYLIKTRGQQVTLSCSPISGHRSVSWYQQTPGQGLQFLFEYFSETQRNKGNFPGRFSGRQFSNSRSEMNVSTLELGDSALYLCASSTGTDGSPLHFGNGTRLTVT.

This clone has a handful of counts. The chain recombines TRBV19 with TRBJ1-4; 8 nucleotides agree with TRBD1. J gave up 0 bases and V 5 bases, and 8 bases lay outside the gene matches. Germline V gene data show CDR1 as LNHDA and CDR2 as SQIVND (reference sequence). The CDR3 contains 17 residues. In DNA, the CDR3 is TGTGCCAGTAGTGGCAGGGGGCTAGGAGCAACTAATGAAAAACTGTTTTTT. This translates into CASSGRGLGATNEKLFF.

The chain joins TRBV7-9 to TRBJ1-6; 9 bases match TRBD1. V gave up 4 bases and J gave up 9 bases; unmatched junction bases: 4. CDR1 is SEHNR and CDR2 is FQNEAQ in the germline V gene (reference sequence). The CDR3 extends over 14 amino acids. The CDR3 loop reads CASSSGQGSSPLHF. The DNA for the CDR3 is TGTGCCAGCAGCTCGGGACAGGGAAGTTCACCCCTCCACTTT.

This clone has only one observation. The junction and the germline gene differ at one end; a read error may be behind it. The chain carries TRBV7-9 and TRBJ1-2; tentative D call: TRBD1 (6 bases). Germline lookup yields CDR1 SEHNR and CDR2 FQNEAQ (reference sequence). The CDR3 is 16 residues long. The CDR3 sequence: CASSLASLGGRSGYTF. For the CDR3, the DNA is TGTGCCAGCAGCCTAGCGTCTTTGGGGGGCAGGAGTGGCTACACCTTC. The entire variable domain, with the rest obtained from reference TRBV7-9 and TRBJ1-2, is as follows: DTGVSQNPRHKITKRGQNVTFRCDPISEHNRLYWYRQTLGQGPEFLTYFQNEAQLEKSRLLSDRFSAERPKGSFSTLEIQRTEQGDSAMYLCASSLASLGGRSGYTFGSGTRLTVV.

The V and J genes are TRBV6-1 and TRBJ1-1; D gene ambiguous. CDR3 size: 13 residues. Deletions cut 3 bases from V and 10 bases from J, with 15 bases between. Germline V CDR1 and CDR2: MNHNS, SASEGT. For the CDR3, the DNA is TGTGCCAGCAGTGAGGTACCCACGCTTGGAGCTTTCTTT. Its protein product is CASSEVPTLGAFF.

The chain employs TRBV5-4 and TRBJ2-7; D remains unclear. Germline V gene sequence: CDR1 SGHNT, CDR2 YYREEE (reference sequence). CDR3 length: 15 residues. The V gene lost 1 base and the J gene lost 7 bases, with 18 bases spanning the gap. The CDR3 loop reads CASSLSLGPSQEQYF. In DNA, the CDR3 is TGTGCCAGCAGCTTGTCTCTCGGGCCATCTCAGGAGCAGTACTTC. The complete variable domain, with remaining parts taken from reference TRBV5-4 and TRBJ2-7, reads ETGVTQSPTHLIKTRGQQVTLRCSSQSGHNTVSWYQQALGQGPQFIFQYYREEENGRGNFPPRFSGLQFPNYSSELNVNALELDDSALYLCASSLSLGPSQEQYFGPGTRLTVT.

Here the CDR3 reads CASSLETGEEKLFF. DNA of the CDR3: TGTGCCAGCAGCTTGGAGACAGGGGAAGAAAAACTGTTTTTT. The J gene is TRBJ1-4, the V gene TRBV5-6; 8 bases align to TRBD1. Per germline, CDR1 SGHDT and CDR2 YYEEEE. V trimming: 0 bases; J trimming: 8 bases; junction bases outside the gene matches: 3. The CDR3 contains 14 residues.

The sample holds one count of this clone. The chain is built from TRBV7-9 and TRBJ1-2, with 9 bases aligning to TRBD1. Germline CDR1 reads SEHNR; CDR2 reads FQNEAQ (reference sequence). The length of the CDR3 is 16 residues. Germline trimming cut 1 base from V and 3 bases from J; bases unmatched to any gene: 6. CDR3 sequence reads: CASSLGDRAIDYGYTF. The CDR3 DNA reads TGTGCCAGCAGCTTAGGGGACAGGGCGATTGACTATGGCTACACCTTC.

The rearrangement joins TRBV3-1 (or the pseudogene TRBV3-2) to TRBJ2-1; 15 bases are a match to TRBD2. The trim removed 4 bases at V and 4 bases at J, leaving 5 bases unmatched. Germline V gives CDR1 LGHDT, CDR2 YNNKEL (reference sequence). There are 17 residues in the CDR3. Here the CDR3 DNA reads TGTGCCAGCAGCCCCGGGACTAGCGGGGGGTTTTACAATGAGCAGTTCTTC. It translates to CASSPGTSGGFYNEQFF.

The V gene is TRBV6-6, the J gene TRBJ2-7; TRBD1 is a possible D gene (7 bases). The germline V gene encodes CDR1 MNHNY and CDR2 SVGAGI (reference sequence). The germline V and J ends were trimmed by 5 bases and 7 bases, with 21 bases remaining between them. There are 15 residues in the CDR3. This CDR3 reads CASSTRGAHRTEQYF. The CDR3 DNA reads TGTGCCAGCAGTACCAGGGGGGCCCACCGGACGGAGCAGTACTTC.

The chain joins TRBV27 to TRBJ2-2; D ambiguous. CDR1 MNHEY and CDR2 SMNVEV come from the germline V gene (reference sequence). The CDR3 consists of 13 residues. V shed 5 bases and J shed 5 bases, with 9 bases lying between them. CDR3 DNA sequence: TGTGCCAGCAGTCCCACTCAGACCGGGGAGCTGTTTTTT. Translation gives CASSPTQTGELFF.